This T cell receptor beta chain was obtained from a study of cytomegalovirus exposure and HLA in healthy donors (dated by TCRdb to the late 2010s). A note on the overall study: According to a later analysis, one platform produced both the roughly 110 validation repertoires and the roughly 660 repertoires of the first cohort. In addition to the first cohort of roughly 670 subjects, a separate validation cohort of 120 different subjects was used. The study was designed to test whether signatures of past pathogen exposure could be identified by cataloging public T cell receptors. To predict cytomegalovirus infection status, the study combined high-throughput TCR immunosequencing, statistical association of individual TCRs with disease status, and machine learning. General study outcomes and caveats: All 120 or so repertoires were used to score co-occurrence in the validation cohort in a later analysis, because that analysis had no HLA typing for the cohort. Most TCR sequences were seen in very few donors, while some public TCRs were found in many individuals. The study listed approximately 150 TCR beta chains as associated with cytomegalovirus. According to the authors, the approach could potentially be generalized to other disease states and immunological phenotypes. The classifier was reported to diagnose cytomegalovirus status with high specificity and sensitivity in both the original cohort and the validation cohort. A later analysis found that TCRs clustered in the first cohort also tended to co-occur in the 130 or so validation repertoires, with just under 95% of cluster scores above 0. A few of the identified cytomegalovirus-associated TCR beta chains were confirmed in vitro to be specific for cytomegalovirus antigens.

Preparation of the library involved the immunoSEQ multiplex PCR assay. As for how the authors treated the data: A statistical classification framework was built for diagnosing cytomegalovirus status from the catalog of TCR beta chain sequences. TCRdb stores this immuneACCESS table with in-frame sequences only. Part of the clones is absent; in the studies checked, under half of the shortfall reflects unresolved V genes, and no reason is known for the rest. That table is the source of V, J and clone size, and D and trimming were worked out from the DNA. The sample yields about 130,000 clones; 89% were counted once. Over 8.5% of the sample goes to the ten largest clones. CDR1 and CDR2, looked up from the germline V gene, are SGHRS and YFSETQ. V loses 0 bases of germline sequence and J loses 6 bases, and the interval between the two ends is 13 bases. The cysteine opens and the phenylalanine closes a CDR3 of 15 amino acids. Only the CDR3 DNA is retained, 45 bases long and in frame from the first base.

A remark on this clone: No cognate antigen has been identified for it. Base-call qualities are not available, and no considerably larger clone is one nucleotide away.

Donors formed part of the validation cohort, which comprised over a hundred subjects and was distinct from the first cohort of 550 to 850 subjects. The sequence is built from TRBV5-1 and TRBJ1-5; a tentative D call is TRBD1 (6 bases match). This sequence originates from a young woman in good health and CMV-seropositive. The material sequenced was PBMCs. The base sequence is TGCGCCAGCAGCTTGGCTACAGGGACGGGTCAGCCCCAGCATTTT. It translates to CASSLATGTGQPQHF.